This T cell receptor (beta chain) was obtained from a study of blood T cells in healthy people across ages. About the research overall: For every two T cells, template switching captured about one barcoded beta molecule.

The CDR3 is 13 amino acids. Germline CDR1 and CDR2: SGHNT and YYREEE (reference sequence). V dropped 0 bases and J dropped 8 bases, with 11 bases sitting between them. Using a J-beta primer mix together with a sample-barcoded 5' primer, a second PCR was run for roughly 6 to 12 cycles. There were at least 2.5 million CDR3-containing paired-end reads obtained from each sample. Each CDR3 protein is one row after TCRdb ran MiXCR on the 5' RACE reads. The table lists 500,000 to 550,000 distinct CDR3 sequences, about 25% of them singletons. This clonotype has ten or more counts. The sample also formed part of further work on T cells of mothers and their children.

What was sequenced was blood. The chain employs TRBV5-4 and TRBJ1-2; D not resolved. The clonotype originates from a boy aged 5-17 years in good health. CDR3 sequence (DNA): TGTGCCAGCAGCTTGGACCCTTTGGGCGGCTACACCTTC. Residues: CASSLDPLGGYTF.